This TCR beta chain was observed in a study of cytomegalovirus exposure and HLA in healthy donors. Across the whole study: From HLA-typed donors, an early data release held tens of millions of unique TCRs. Whole-study findings and limits: Per published accounts, TCR beta sequences correctly predicted the HLA-A and HLA-B alleles of most subjects.

PCR used 60 Vbeta primers and 13 Jbeta primers. The protocol was immunoSEQ multiplex PCR, while the TCRdb copy is restricted to in-frame clones and leaves out a portion. The sample includes just over 150,000 clones, 60% to 80% seen only once; the top ten take around 0.97%. In the case of this clone: Its matching antigen is unknown.

This CDR3 has 13 amino acids. The germline V gene has CDR1 LNHDA and CDR2 SQIVND (reference sequence). The trim removed 10 bases at V and 7 bases at J, leaving 7 bases unmatched. This sequence originates from a woman aged 50 to 65 in good health and CMV-seropositive. Sequencing was performed on PBMCs. The genes are TRBV19 and TRBJ1-5, with 10 bases fitting TRBD1. The CDR3 DNA reads as TGTGCCACCCGACAGGGGGCTCAGCAGCCCCAGCATTTT. This gives the protein CATRQGAQQPQHF.